These T cell receptor beta chains were read from a single sample in a study of blood T cell repertoires in COVID-19. The protocol was immunoSEQ multiplex PCR, while the TCRdb copy is restricted to in-frame clones and leaves out a portion. Of about 80,000 clones in the sample, 82% were seen once. Sequenced input: peripheral blood. The receptors derive from an elderly man with acute or convalescent COVID-19. CDR3s include the opening cysteine and the closing phenylalanine or tryptophan. Each record gives: D gene, clone size, J gene, V gene, CDR3 protein. The D gene is left open where the match is weak. For some rows the clone size is stated as once, few or many, or as a class when expanded; others skip it.

.	.	TRBJ1-6	TRBV7-2	CASSNQRTNSPLHF
.	.	TRBJ2-3	TRBV7-3	CASSARSGLSTDTQYF
.	.	TRBJ2-3	TRBV27	CASSLSSWPTDTQYF
.	.	TRBJ1-2	TRBV7-3	CASSPRLGADYGYTF
TRBD2	.	TRBJ2-5	TRBV6-5	CASGGAETQYF
.	.	TRBJ1-5	TRBV12-3/TRBV12-4	CASSFQNQPQHF
.	.	TRBJ2-3	TRBV7-9	CASTNLGGATDTQYF
.	.	TRBJ2-5	TRBV5-8	CASSSGVRGEETQYF
.	.	TRBJ1-2	TRBV29-1	CSVVIANRPANYGYTF
.	.	TRBJ1-2	TRBV2	CASSESVGAGYTF
TRBD1	.	TRBJ1-1	TRBV20-1	CSAYRGGEAFF
.	few	TRBJ1-2	TRBV19	CASSIRRDYGYTF
.	.	TRBJ1-2	TRBV19	CASSPGNYGYTF
TRBD1	.	TRBJ2-7	TRBV2	CASSDLGGQVNF
.	.	TRBJ2-3	TRBV19	CASTPGTDTQYF
TRBD1	few	TRBJ1-3	TRBV4-1	CASSQGQGSGSGNTIYF
.	.	TRBJ1-5	TRBV5-1	CASSLGPAGDRQPQHF
.	.	TRBJ1-5	TRBV6-5	CASSYNRVDQPQHF
.	.	TRBJ2-1	TRBV18	CASSPGQRYNEQFF
TRBD1	.	TRBJ2-5	TRBV25-1	CASSGHRGQETQYF
.	once	TRBJ1-1	TRBV10-3	CAASGVRTEAFF
.	few	TRBJ2-7	TRBV5-1	CASRPAPAREQYF
TRBD1	.	TRBJ2-1	TRBV18	CASSPPGQGGNEQFF
TRBD2	once	TRBJ2-1	TRBV30	CAWSVGLAGGQANEQFF
TRBD2	.	TRBJ2-3	TRBV5-1	CASSMGTSGATDTQYF
TRBD2	.	TRBJ2-2	TRBV5-1	CASREERGANTGELFF
TRBD1	.	TRBJ1-1	TRBV7-2	CASSGLTTTGERNDEAFF
.	.	TRBJ2-7	TRBV19	CASSGGSYEQYF
TRBD1	.	TRBJ2-2	TRBV12-5	CASGLGGGTGELFF
TRBD2	.	TRBJ2-5	TRBV9	CASNPSGAPYQETQYF
TRBD2	.	TRBJ2-3	TRBV6-4	CASSLAGGADTQYF
.	few	TRBJ1-1	TRBV3-1/TRBV3-2	CASSQSVIGAYMNTEAFF
TRBD1	.	TRBJ1-1	TRBV30	CAWSSDRGTEAFF
.	.	TRBJ1-6	TRBV6-5	CASTTGGSDSPLHF
.	.	TRBJ1-1	TRBV6-5	CASSPRQGLTEAFF
.	once	TRBJ2-1	TRBV5-4	CASSFPRVAYNEQFF
.	.	TRBJ2-7	TRBV27	CASSFGGPPSYEQYF
.	.	TRBJ2-1	TRBV30	CAWSGGNSYNEQFF
TRBD1	.	TRBJ1-1	TRBV19	CASSIGGQGNTEAFF
TRBD2	.	TRBJ2-2	TRBV4-2	CASSQGGLAGGNTGELFF
TRBD1	.	TRBJ1-1	TRBV10-1	CASSEYRQGAEAFF
.	.	TRBJ1-3	TRBV5-8	CASRQLSGNTIYF
.	.	TRBJ2-2	TRBV5-6	CASSVIGVRTGELFF
.	.	TRBJ1-2	TRBV3-1/TRBV3-2	CASSPTVPSYSNYGYTF
.	.	TRBJ2-1	TRBV11-2	CASSPLTSLSSYNEQFF
TRBD1	.	TRBJ1-2	TRBV5-1	CASSTPTGTGYTF
.	.	TRBJ1-2	TRBV10-3	CAIRAGDYGYTF